Each of the 25 T cell receptor beta chains below was sequenced from the same sample in a study of shared clonotypes between healthy human individuals. Terminally differentiated effector memory CD45RA+ cells were excluded by CCR7 positive selection of CD45RO-negative cells. Assay used: immunoSEQ multiplex PCR; TCRdb lists only in-frame clones, some missing. The sample carries 750,000 to 1,000,000 clones, nearly 95% recorded once. Sequencing used naive CD8+ T cells sorted from blood. These receptors were obtained from a man between 25 and 39 years old in good health.

The V call is TRBV23-1, the J call TRBJ1-3, with 7 bases fitting TRBD1. TRBV23-1 is classed as an ORF, of uncertain function. CDR3 length equals 13 residues. V shed 9 bases and J 4 bases; nucleotides not matched to a gene: 6. CDR3 DNA sequence: TGCGCCAGGACGACAGGGCCAGGAAACACCATATATTTT. Encoded protein: CARTTGPGNTIYF.

V usage is TRBV2 and J usage is TRBJ2-7; 8 nucleotides line up with TRBD1. This CDR3 has 16 residues. CDR1 is SNHLY, CDR2 FYNNEI, per germline. The trim removed 1 base at V and 1 base at J, leaving 6 bases unmatched. CDR3 sequence: CASSEVMDRASYEQYF. The DNA for the CDR3 is TGTGCCAGCAGTGAAGTAATGGACAGGGCTTCCTACGAGCAGTACTTC.

V is TRBV11-2 and J is TRBJ2-7; 7 bases match TRBD1. Germline V gives CDR1 SGHAT, CDR2 FQNNGV. J gave up 6 bases and V 5 bases, and 4 bases lay outside the gene matches. The CDR3 covers 12 residues. The CDR3 nucleotides are TGTGCCAGCAGCACGACAGGGATCGAGCAGTACTTC. This encodes CASSTTGIEQYF. Combining the CDR3 with reference TRBV11-2 and TRBJ2-7 gives the whole variable domain EAGVAQSPRYKIIEKRQSVAFWCNPISGHATLYWYQQILGQGPKLLIQFQNNGVVDDSQLPKDRFSAERLKGVDSTLKIQPAKLEDSAVYLCASSTTGIEQYFGPGTRLTVT.

The V call is TRBV30, the J call TRBJ2-7; a possible D gene is TRBD1 (6 bases). Per the germline V gene, CDR1 is GTSNPN and CDR2 is SVGIG (reference sequence). Trimming left V 3 bases short and J 3 bases short, with 9 bases between. The CDR3 contains 12 residues. The CDR3 DNA sequence: TGTGCCTGGAGAAAGGACAGCTACGAGCAGTACTTC. As protein: CAWRKDSYEQYF.

The rearrangement links TRBV29-1 to TRBJ2-1; 12 bases line up with TRBD1. The CDR3 loop spans 16 amino acids. The trim removed 4 bases at V and 8 bases at J, leaving 12 bases unmatched. Germline V CDR1 and CDR2: SQVTM, ANQGSEA. In DNA, the CDR3 is TGCAGCGTTGGCCCCCGACCGGGACAGGGGGCCCATGAGCAGTTCTTC. It specifies CSVGPRPGQGAHEQFF.

V is TRBV4-1 and J is TRBJ1-3; no definite D call. This CDR3 is built from 15 residues. Trimming pared 2 bases from V and 0 bases from J, leaving 8 bases between. Per the germline V gene, CDR1 is MGHRA and CDR2 is YSYEKL. The DNA of the CDR3 is TGCGCCAGCAGCCAAATAATCTCCTCTGGAAACACCATATATTTT. It is translated as CASSQIISSGNTIYF.

V usage is TRBV11-2 and J usage is TRBJ2-7; no clear D gene. The V end lost 2 bases, the J end lost 1 base, and 9 bases lay between the germline ends. This CDR3 region has 14 residues. Germline V gene sequence: CDR1 SGHAT, CDR2 FQNNGV. CDR3 coding DNA: TGTGCCAGCAGCTTATCGCCCCATTCCTACGAGCAGTACTTC. Translation: CASSLSPHSYEQYF.

Remarks on this clone: This likely stems from a read error, as it lies one base from a far larger clone. Other DNA sequences in this sample translate to the same CDR3. The chain links TRBV19 to TRBJ2-7; D is undetermined. Germline loops: CDR1 LNHDA, CDR2 SQIVND (reference sequence). The CDR3 runs to 15 residues. V lost 5 bases and J lost 3, with 17 bases in between. The CDR3 protein is CASSPKLVGYYEQYF. The CDR3 DNA is TGTGCCAGTAGTCCAAAACTGGTTGGTTACTACGAGCAGTACTTC.

The chain combines TRBV27 with TRBJ2-6; D gene ambiguous. This CDR3 region has 15 residues. In germline, CDR1 is MNHEY, CDR2 SMNVEV (reference sequence). The ends were cut back, 2 bases at V and 1 base at J, with 6 bases in the middle. DNA for the CDR3: TGTGCCAGCAGTTTAAGAGGATCTGGGGCCAACGTCCTGACTTTC. This sequence encodes CASSLRGSGANVLTF.

Comments on this clone: The sample holds other DNA sequences that translate to the same CDR3. The chain is built from TRBV19 and TRBJ2-1; D unresolved. The V and J ends lost 1 base and 4 bases respectively, with 5 bases between them. The germline gives CDR1 LNHDA, CDR2 SQIVND (reference sequence). The CDR3 runs to 13 residues. The CDR3 protein is CASSIANYNEQFF. CDR3 in DNA: TGTGCCAGTAGTATAGCGAATTACAATGAGCAGTTCTTC. Filled out from reference TRBV19 and TRBJ2-1, the complete variable domain reads DGGITQSPKYLFRKEGQNVTLSCEQNLNHDAMYWYRQDPGQGLRLIYYSQIVNDFQKGDIAEGYSVSREKKESFPLTVTSAQKNPTAFYLCASSIANYNEQFFGPGTRLTVL.

The CDR3: CASIRTHVSSGNTIYF. The CDR3 bases are TGTGCCAGTATCCGGACCCACGTGAGCTCTGGAAACACCATATATTTT. The V call is TRBV19, the J call TRBJ1-3, with D unclear. The CDR3 is made up of 16 amino acids. In germline, CDR1 is LNHDA, CDR2 SQIVND (reference sequence). With 7 bases removed from V and 0 bases from J, the gap between germline ends came to 16 bases.

This sequence joins TRBV28 and TRBJ1-5; 9 nucleotides match TRBD1. CDR1 and CDR2 from the germline V gene are MDHEN and SYDVKM. V gave up 5 bases and J gave up 7 bases; unmatched junction bases: 6. The CDR3 loop spans 14 amino acids. CDR3 DNA sequence: TGTGCCAGCAGTCCGGGACAGGGATGGCAGCCCCAGCATTTT. Translating it yields CASSPGQGWQPQHF.

This chain uses TRBV4-1 with TRBJ2-7, with TRBD2 as a possible D gene (5 bases). Trimming shortened V by 0 bases and J by 3 bases, and 9 bases separated the two germline ends. This CDR3 spans 14 amino acids. Germline CDR1 reads MGHRA; CDR2 reads YSYEKL. CDR3 DNA: TGCGCCAGCAGCCAAGAGGGAGTAAGCTACGAGCAGTACTTC. Its protein is CASSQEGVSYEQYF.

V usage is TRBV11-3 and J usage is TRBJ2-3; a weak D match, TRBD1 (6 bases). Trimming cost V 5 bases and J 2 bases, with 8 bases left between them. The length of the CDR3 is 13 residues. The germline CDR1 and CDR2 sequences are SGHNT and YENEEA. The CDR3 reads CASSQGTTDTQYF. CDR3 sequence (DNA): TGTGCCAGCAGCCAGGGGACCACAGATACGCAGTATTTT.

V gene TRBV5-4 combines with J gene TRBJ1-5; possible D gene TRBD1, 6 bases. The CDR3 has 14 amino acids. V was cut by 5 bases and J by 3 bases, with 12 bases left in between. Germline values: CDR1 SGHNT, CDR2 YYREEE (reference sequence). CDR3 nucleotides: TGTGCCAGCAGTTTCAGGGGAACCAATCAGCCCCAGCATTTT. This gives the protein CASSFRGTNQPQHF.

This chain uses TRBV7-6 with TRBJ2-2, with 7 positions matching TRBD2. CDR3 length: 16 amino acids. Germline V gene sequence: CDR1 SGHVS, CDR2 FNYEAQ. J gave up 6 bases and V 5 bases, and 12 bases lay outside the gene matches. CDR3 nucleotides: TGTGCCAGCAGCGGAGTTACTGGCGGGAGTTCCGGGGAGCTGTTTTTT. It specifies CASSGVTGGSSGELFF.

V is TRBV7-2 and J is TRBJ2-7; no clear D gene. Germline loops: CDR1 SGHTA, CDR2 FQGNSA. The CDR3 is 15 residues long. Trimming took off 1 base at V and 3 bases at J, with 13 bases between the two ends. CDR3 coding DNA: TGTGCCAGCAGCTTAGACTGGCAGAAGAGCTACGAGCAGTACTTC. Translating it yields CASSLDWQKSYEQYF.

J is TRBJ2-7 and V is TRBV27; maybe TRBD1 (6 bases). The CDR3 totals 14 residues. The germline V gene encodes CDR1 MNHEY and CDR2 SMNVEV (reference sequence). Trimming shortened V by 4 bases and J by 3 bases, and 13 bases separated the two germline ends. The CDR3 DNA follows: TGTGCCAGCAGTTCATACAGGGCGGGCTACGAGCAGTACTTC. As protein: CASSSYRAGYEQYF.

The chain couples TRBV28 to TRBJ2-3, with D possibly TRBD2 on 6 matching bases. The CDR3 runs 14 residues. In germline, CDR1 is MDHEN, CDR2 SYDVKM. V shed 6 bases and J shed 0 bases, with 10 bases lying between them. The CDR3 sequence: CASRGGYSTDTQYF. CDR3 coding DNA: TGTGCCAGCAGGGGGGGTTATAGCACAGATACGCAGTATTTT.

This sequence joins TRBV5-4 and TRBJ1-3; TRBD1 agrees at 7 bases. The CDR3 runs 15 residues. The J segment lost 2 bases and the V segment lost 0 bases, leaving 2 bases of the junction unmatched. Germline-derived CDR1 and CDR2 are SGHNT and YYREEE (reference sequence). CDR3: CASSLGQGTGNTIYF. The CDR3 DNA sequence: TGTGCCAGCAGCTTGGGACAGGGAACTGGAAACACCATATATTTT.

This rearrangement joins TRBV7-9 to TRBJ2-2, with D uncertain. Looked up from germline, CDR1 is SEHNR and CDR2 is FQNEAQ (reference sequence). V was pared by 5 bases and J by 4 bases, with 14 bases between. This CDR3 has 15 residues. This CDR3 reads CASSERAGATGELFF. In DNA form, the CDR3 reads TGTGCCAGCAGCGAACGGGCCGGAGCCACCGGGGAGCTGTTTTTT.

The V call is TRBV6-1, the J call TRBJ2-7, with TRBD1 identical over 8 bases. CDR1 is MNHNS and CDR2 is SASEGT in the germline V gene. The V segment lost 7 bases and the J segment 2 bases; nucleotides outside the gene matches: 7. This CDR3 region has 14 residues. The CDR3 bases are TGTGCCAGCATCACCGGGACAGGAGCCTACGAGCAGTACTTC. Its translation is CASITGTGAYEQYF.

This chain uses TRBV15 with TRBJ2-7; 12 bases agree with TRBD1. The CDR3 contains 16 residues. V gave up 5 bases and J gave up 2 bases; unmatched junction bases: 7. The germline CDR1 and CDR2 sequences are LNHNV and YYDKDF (reference sequence). CDR3 in DNA: TGTGCCACCAGCGACTGGGGACAGGGGGCCGCCTACGAGCAGTACTTC. Translated: CATSDWGQGAAYEQYF.

This rearrangement joins TRBV7-9 to TRBJ2-2; perhaps D is TRBD1 or TRBD2 (5 bases each). CDR3 length: 19 amino acids. CDR1 is SEHNR and CDR2 is FQNEAQ in the germline V gene (reference sequence). Deletions cut 1 base from V and 0 bases from J, with 18 bases between. For the CDR3, the DNA is TGTGCCAGCAGCTTAGTGGTCCTGGGACGGAAAGCGAACACCGGGGAGCTGTTTTTT. Encoded protein: CASSLVVLGRKANTGELFF.

This rearrangement joins TRBV7-9 to TRBJ1-5; perhaps TRBD1 as D (5 bases). CDR3 length: 15 amino acids. The germline V and J ends were trimmed by 1 base and 3 bases, with 10 bases remaining between them. The germline CDR1 and CDR2 sequences are SEHNR and FQNEAQ (reference sequence). CDR3: CASSLEGSLNQPQHF. The CDR3 DNA is TGTGCCAGCAGCTTAGAGGGGTCTCTCAATCAGCCCCAGCATTTT.